These T cell receptor beta chains were read from a single sample in a study of OX40 agonist ivuxolimab in advanced cancers. Repertoires were generated with immunoSEQ multiplex PCR, while TCRdb's copy carries only in-frame clones and drops some. The data show roughly 8,100 clones, 70% to 80% seen once. The input for sequencing was CD4+ or CD8+ T cells sorted from blood, taken in a trial of the OX40 agonist ivuxolimab. The receptors were gathered from an adult with an advanced solid tumor such as melanoma, head and neck, liver or kidney cancer. CDR3s leave out the opening cysteine and the closing phenylalanine or tryptophan. Each record gives: V gene, CDR3 protein.

>TRBV5-4
ASSLVTGTGIFEQY
>TRBV19
ASSGQGDYNEQF
>TRBV6-1
ASSEWGRINTEAF
>TRBV19
ASSRDTIINSPLH
>TRBV25-1
ASSEFRGSIHSYEQY
>TRBV6-5
ASTRDSDNQPQH
>TRBV19
ASSKLATDTQY
>TRBV6-4
ASSDGGGGDYNEQF
>TRBV28
ASRRLTGNEAF
>TRBV6-1
ASSYMETQY
>TRBV9
ASSVGTGQGGEKLF
>TRBV7-6
ASSLAAGGLTEAF
>TRBV4-1
ASSLLGTEAF
>TRBV10-1
ASSESTGEDEQY
>TRBV6-5
ASSYEGSSYNEQF
>TRBV11-2
ASSLGTVSFEQF